This is a list of T cell receptor beta chains from one sample in a study of CD8 T cells in ankylosing spondylitis. Via MiXCR, TCRdb re-called the 5' RACE reads, giving one row per CDR3 protein. The sample records 150,000 to 200,000 distinct CDR3 sequences, around a sixth being singletons. Sequenced input: blood, either unsorted or a sorted T cell fraction (not recorded which). The receptors shown here come from a male donor between 10 and 30 years old with ankylosing spondylitis or in good health (not recorded which). Both conserved end residues are part of each CDR3. The order of the fields is D gene, V gene, J gene, CDR3 length, clone size, CDR3 DNA, CDR3 protein. D genes are given only for firm matches. Size tells how often a clone was seen (once, few, many) or the class of an expanded clone, and some rows leave it out.

d_gene: .; v_gene: TRBV5-1; j_gene: TRBJ1-5; len: 14; abundance: many; CDR3nt: TGCGCCAGTTCAACGGCCAGGGAGGGTCAGCCCCAGCATTTT; CDR3aa: CASSTAREGQPQHF
d_gene: TRBD2; v_gene: TRBV11-1; j_gene: TRBJ2-1; len: 15; abundance: many; CDR3nt: TGTGCCAGCAGCTCCCTAGCGGAACCTTACAATGAGCAGTTCTTC; CDR3aa: CASSSLAEPYNEQFF
d_gene: TRBD2; v_gene: TRBV5-1; j_gene: TRBJ2-1; len: 17; abundance: many; CDR3nt: TGCGCCAGCAGCTTGGGGAGTCGGGCGGGAGGGAACAATGAGCAGTTCTTC; CDR3aa: CASSLGSRAGGNNEQFF
d_gene: TRBD1; v_gene: TRBV20-1; j_gene: TRBJ1-1; len: 12; abundance: .; CDR3nt: TGCAGTCACAGGGGGCGGGGCACTGAAGCTTTCTTT; CDR3aa: CSHRGRGTEAFF
d_gene: .; v_gene: TRBV2; j_gene: TRBJ2-7; len: 11; abundance: .; CDR3nt: TGTGCCAGCGGACGGGACTACGAGCAGTACTTC; CDR3aa: CASGRDYEQYF
d_gene: TRBD1; v_gene: TRBV6-5; j_gene: TRBJ1-1; len: 16; abundance: many; CDR3nt: TGTGCCAGCAGTTGGGAGGGGGCGATAGGTAACACTGAAGCTTTCTTT; CDR3aa: CASSWEGAIGNTEAFF
d_gene: .; v_gene: TRBV12-3/TRBV12-4; j_gene: TRBJ1-5; len: 17; abundance: many; CDR3nt: TGTGCCAGCAGTTTAGGTGTAGGGAGGAATAGCAATCAGCCCCAGCATTTT; CDR3aa: CASSLGVGRNSNQPQHF
d_gene: TRBD2; v_gene: TRBV27; j_gene: TRBJ2-5; len: 17; abundance: .; CDR3nt: TGTGCCAGCAGTTCCCGCCCCGGACTAGCGGGAGTTGGGACCCAGTACTTC; CDR3aa: CASSSRPGLAGVGTQYF
d_gene: .; v_gene: TRBV18; j_gene: TRBJ2-1; len: 17; abundance: many; CDR3nt: TGTGCCAGCTCACCAAGAAAGATCAGCGGAACTCGACATGAGCAGTTCTTC; CDR3aa: CASSPRKISGTRHEQFF
d_gene: TRBD2; v_gene: TRBV5-8; j_gene: TRBJ2-2; len: 16; abundance: .; CDR3nt: TGTGCCAGCAGCCCCACTAGCGGGGGGAAGACCGGGGAGCTGTTTTTT; CDR3aa: CASSPTSGGKTGELFF
d_gene: .; v_gene: TRBV2; j_gene: TRBJ1-1; len: 16; abundance: few; CDR3nt: TGTGCCAGCAGTGACGTCGGGGGATTTGCTGAGACTGAAGCTTTCTTT; CDR3aa: CASSDVGGFAETEAFF
d_gene: TRBD2; v_gene: TRBV12-5; j_gene: TRBJ2-1; len: 15; abundance: .; CDR3nt: TGTGCTAGTGTTCTCCTAGCGGGAGATAACAATGAGCAGTTCTTC; CDR3aa: CASVLLAGDNNEQFF
d_gene: .; v_gene: TRBV7-2; j_gene: TRBJ2-7; len: 14; abundance: many; CDR3nt: TGTGCCAGCAGCTTCGGGACTCCCCGGGCCGAGCAGTACTTC; CDR3aa: CASSFGTPRAEQYF
d_gene: .; v_gene: TRBV3-1; j_gene: TRBJ2-7; len: 15; abundance: many; CDR3nt: TGTGCCAGCAGCCAAGATCTCGCCGCTACCTACGAGCAGTACTTC; CDR3aa: CASSQDLAATYEQYF
d_gene: .; v_gene: TRBV7-9; j_gene: TRBJ2-5; len: 13; abundance: many; CDR3nt: TGTGCCAGCAGTGCCAGGGGAGAGGAGACCCAGTACTTC; CDR3aa: CASSARGEETQYF
d_gene: .; v_gene: TRBV5-1; j_gene: TRBJ2-2; len: 13; abundance: many; CDR3nt: TGCGCCAGCAGCTTGGAGTTGGGCGGGGAGCTGTTTTTT; CDR3aa: CASSLELGGELFF
d_gene: .; v_gene: TRBV7-8; j_gene: TRBJ1-4; len: 15; abundance: .; CDR3nt: TGTGCCAGCAGCTTCAACATGCAGGCTAATGAAAAACTGTTTTTT; CDR3aa: CASSFNMQANEKLFF
d_gene: .; v_gene: TRBV29-1; j_gene: TRBJ1-4; len: 13; abundance: many; CDR3nt: TGCAGCGTTGCTGGGGGGCGCGAAGGAAAACTGTTTTTT; CDR3aa: CSVAGGREGKLFF
d_gene: .; v_gene: TRBV7-2; j_gene: TRBJ2-2; len: 13; abundance: many; CDR3nt: TGTGCCAGCAGCTTAGGTAACCGGGTGGAGCTGTTTTTT; CDR3aa: CASSLGNRVELFF
d_gene: .; v_gene: TRBV14; j_gene: TRBJ1-1; len: 11; abundance: .; CDR3nt: TGTGCCAGCAGCCAGGCACTCCAAGCTTTCTTT; CDR3aa: CASSQALQAFF
d_gene: .; v_gene: TRBV11-2; j_gene: TRBJ1-2; len: 15; abundance: .; CDR3nt: TGTGCCAGCAGTTTTTGGGGACGGATGAACTATGGCTACACCTTC; CDR3aa: CASSFWGRMNYGYTF
d_gene: .; v_gene: TRBV5-6; j_gene: TRBJ1-1; len: 13; abundance: many; CDR3nt: TGTGCCAGCAGCTTGGGCCGGGGCACTGAAGCTTTCTTT; CDR3aa: CASSLGRGTEAFF
d_gene: TRBD1; v_gene: TRBV30; j_gene: TRBJ1-2; len: 14; abundance: many; CDR3nt: TGTGCCTGGCGTCGGGACAGGGGGTCGCGTGGCTACACCTTC; CDR3aa: CAWRRDRGSRGYTF
d_gene: TRBD1; v_gene: TRBV5-5; j_gene: TRBJ1-4; len: 18; abundance: many; CDR3nt: TGTGCCAGCAGCCAGATACAGGGGGCCGGTAGAGCTAATGAAAAACTGTTTTTT; CDR3aa: CASSQIQGAGRANEKLFF
d_gene: .; v_gene: TRBV7-9; j_gene: TRBJ2-5; len: 14; abundance: many; CDR3nt: TGTGCCAGCAGCTTAACCGCGAACCAAGAGACCCAGTACTTC; CDR3aa: CASSLTANQETQYF
d_gene: .; v_gene: TRBV7-6; j_gene: TRBJ2-1; len: 17; abundance: few; CDR3nt: TGTGCCAGCAGCTTAGGAAAAAGGGGCGTCGAACACAATGAGCAGTTCTTC; CDR3aa: CASSLGKRGVEHNEQFF
d_gene: TRBD2; v_gene: TRBV5-1; j_gene: TRBJ2-1; len: 15; abundance: few; CDR3nt: TGCGCCAGCAGGCATACTAGCGGTTCCTACAATGAGCAGTTCTTC; CDR3aa: CASRHTSGSYNEQFF
d_gene: .; v_gene: TRBV5-1; j_gene: TRBJ2-4; len: 14; abundance: once; CDR3nt: TGCGCCAGCAGCTTCGACAAGGTCAAAAACATTCAGTACTTC; CDR3aa: CASSFDKVKNIQYF
d_gene: TRBD1; v_gene: TRBV20-1; j_gene: TRBJ1-5; len: 14; abundance: many; CDR3nt: TGCAGTGCTTACGGGACAGGGGGCAATCAGCCCCAGCATTTT; CDR3aa: CSAYGTGGNQPQHF
d_gene: TRBD1; v_gene: TRBV29-1; j_gene: TRBJ1-2; len: 12; abundance: few; CDR3nt: TGCAGCGTTGGAGACAGGGGCTATGGCTACACCTTC; CDR3aa: CSVGDRGYGYTF
d_gene: TRBD2; v_gene: TRBV3-1; j_gene: TRBJ2-3; len: 20; abundance: many; CDR3nt: TGTGCCAGCAGCCAAGGAGCCCATGGGATGCCAGCGGGAGGTTCGGATACGCAGTATTTT; CDR3aa: CASSQGAHGMPAGGSDTQYF
d_gene: .; v_gene: TRBV4-1; j_gene: TRBJ2-3; len: 13; abundance: few; CDR3nt: TGCGCCAGCAGCCAAGTTGTGACAGATACGCAGTATTTT; CDR3aa: CASSQVVTDTQYF
d_gene: .; v_gene: TRBV7-2; j_gene: TRBJ2-5; len: 11; abundance: many; CDR3nt: TGTGCCAGCAGTGACAGGGAGACCCAGTACTTC; CDR3aa: CASSDRETQYF
d_gene: .; v_gene: TRBV6-2/TRBV6-3; j_gene: TRBJ2-1; len: 14; abundance: many; CDR3nt: TGTGCCAGCACGGACCAGAGCTCCTACAATGAGCAGTTCTTC; CDR3aa: CASTDQSSYNEQFF
d_gene: .; v_gene: TRBV20-1; j_gene: TRBJ2-5; len: 16; abundance: many; CDR3nt: TGCAGTGCGGCTGACAGAAACAAAGCCCGACAAGAGACCCAGTACTTC; CDR3aa: CSAADRNKARQETQYF
d_gene: .; v_gene: TRBV28; j_gene: TRBJ2-7; len: 14; abundance: many; CDR3nt: TGTGCCAGCAGGGCAGAGGGCACCCCCTACGAGCAGTACTTC; CDR3aa: CASRAEGTPYEQYF
d_gene: .; v_gene: TRBV20-1; j_gene: TRBJ2-5; len: 14; abundance: many; CDR3nt: TGCAGTGCTAGAGTGCCGGGCCCGAGACAGACCCAGTACTTC; CDR3aa: CSARVPGPRQTQYF
d_gene: TRBD2; v_gene: TRBV7-9; j_gene: TRBJ2-1; len: 15; abundance: .; CDR3nt: TGTGCCAGCAGCCTACTAGCGGGAGGGCCTAAATTGCGGTTCTTC; CDR3aa: CASSLLAGGPKLRFF
d_gene: .; v_gene: TRBV14; j_gene: TRBJ2-1; len: 17; abundance: few; CDR3nt: TGTGCCAGCAGCTCCCTGGAGGGAAACGGCCCATCCAATGAGCAGTTCTTC; CDR3aa: CASSSLEGNGPSNEQFF
d_gene: TRBD2; v_gene: TRBV12-3/TRBV12-4; j_gene: TRBJ2-1; len: 15; abundance: many; CDR3nt: TGTGCCAGCACCTCCGCAGCGGGAGGGTACAATGAGCAGTTCTTC; CDR3aa: CASTSAAGGYNEQFF
d_gene: .; v_gene: TRBV6-6; j_gene: TRBJ1-5; len: 19; abundance: .; CDR3nt: TGTGCCAGCAGTTACGTAGTTTCGGGGGGGATGCAGAGCAATCAGCCCCAGCATTTT; CDR3aa: CASSYVVSGGMQSNQPQHF
d_gene: TRBD2; v_gene: TRBV2; j_gene: TRBJ2-3; len: 16; abundance: many; CDR3nt: TGTGCCAGCAGTGTCACGGGAGGTCAGTCCGCAGATACGCAGTATTTT; CDR3aa: CASSVTGGQSADTQYF
d_gene: TRBD1; v_gene: TRBV7-2; j_gene: TRBJ1-1; len: 14; abundance: many; CDR3nt: TGTGCCAGCAGCGCGGGACAGCTGAACACTGAAGCTTTCTTT; CDR3aa: CASSAGQLNTEAFF
d_gene: .; v_gene: TRBV7-8; j_gene: TRBJ2-3; len: 17; abundance: few; CDR3nt: TGTGCCAGCAGCCGACCCATCCTTGGGCAGGGCCAGGATACGCAGTATTTT; CDR3aa: CASSRPILGQGQDTQYF
d_gene: .; v_gene: TRBV5-1; j_gene: TRBJ2-1; len: 15; abundance: many; CDR3nt: TGCGCCAGCAGCATCGCCCAAAGCTCCTACAATGAGCAGTTCTTC; CDR3aa: CASSIAQSSYNEQFF
d_gene: TRBD2; v_gene: TRBV5-1; j_gene: TRBJ2-1; len: 15; abundance: once; CDR3nt: TGCGCCAGCAGGGGGGGGACTAGCGGGACAGATGAGCAGTTCTTC; CDR3aa: CASRGGTSGTDEQFF
d_gene: .; v_gene: TRBV20-1; j_gene: TRBJ2-6; len: 15; abundance: .; CDR3nt: TGCAGTGCTAGAGGGATGAGCTCTGGGGCCAACGTCCTGACTTTC; CDR3aa: CSARGMSSGANVLTF
d_gene: TRBD1; v_gene: TRBV6-5; j_gene: TRBJ1-2; len: 11; abundance: many; CDR3nt: TGTGCCAGCAGCTGGACAGGGGTAGAAACCTTC; CDR3aa: CASSWTGVETF
d_gene: .; v_gene: TRBV20-1; j_gene: TRBJ2-1; len: 11; abundance: once; CDR3nt: TGCAGTGCTGTTAACTTCAATGAGCAGTTCTTC; CDR3aa: CSAVNFNEQFF
d_gene: .; v_gene: TRBV7-2; j_gene: TRBJ2-7; len: 14; abundance: many; CDR3nt: TGTGCCAGCAGCTTCGCCGGGAGAACCTACGAGCAGTACTTC; CDR3aa: CASSFAGRTYEQYF
d_gene: .; v_gene: TRBV6-2/TRBV6-3; j_gene: TRBJ2-5; len: 13; abundance: .; CDR3nt: TGTGCCAGCAGTCCCGCGCCCCAAGAGACCCAGTACTTC; CDR3aa: CASSPAPQETQYF
d_gene: .; v_gene: TRBV4-3; j_gene: TRBJ2-1; len: 16; abundance: many; CDR3nt: TGCGCCAGCAGCCAAGATCAGGGTGACTCCTACAATGAGCAGTTCTTC; CDR3aa: CASSQDQGDSYNEQFF
d_gene: .; v_gene: TRBV6-5; j_gene: TRBJ2-7; len: 12; abundance: many; CDR3nt: TGTGCCAGCAGCCGAGGTTTCGCCGAGCAGTACTTC; CDR3aa: CASSRGFAEQYF